This TCR beta chain originates from a study of blood T cells in healthy people across ages. Looking at the study overall: With template switching, about one barcoded beta molecule was captured per two T cells.

This CDR3 has 14 amino acids. CDR1 is ENHRY and CDR2 is SYGVKD in the germline V gene. Germline trimming cut 10 bases from V and 4 bases from J; bases unmatched to any gene: 12. The second PCR ran roughly 7 to 12 cycles with a sample-barcoded 5' primer and J-beta primers. Tagging of each cDNA molecule was performed by a template-switch adaptor with 12 random nucleotides. TCRdb reanalysed the 5' RACE reads using MiXCR and keeps one entry per CDR3 protein. Of over 700,000 distinct CDR3 sequences in the sample, 53% were seen once. What was sequenced was blood. This chain connects TRBV10-3 to TRBJ2-5; TRBD2 aligns across 7 bases. The sequence derives from a man at least 80 years old in good health. The CDR3: CATSERGDGETQYF. CDR3 sequence (DNA): TGTGCCACATCTGAACGGGGGGACGGAGAGACCCAGTACTTC.